This T cell receptor (beta chain) was sequenced for a study of long-term antiretroviral therapy in people with HIV. Runs used v3.0 of the immunoSEQ assay and were done at survey level. A per-sample goal of roughly 35,000-55,000 T-cell genomes was targeted by sequencing. This table comes from immunoSEQ multiplex PCR, and its TCRdb copy is limited to in-frame clones, with some not included. Of over 30,000 clones in the sample, roughly 83% were seen once. The source is a young man with HIV. The input for sequencing was unsorted PBMCs, taken 1.9 years after starting antiretroviral therapy.

In DNA, the CDR3 is TGTGCCAGCAGCTTAGAAAGAGGGACTGAAGCTTTCTTT. Encoded protein: CASSLERGTEAFF. The chain has TRBV11-2 and TRBJ1-1; D not resolved. Germline V gene sequence: CDR1 SGHAT, CDR2 FQNNGV. Trimming pared 0 bases from V and 5 bases from J, leaving 7 bases between. The CDR3 has 13 amino acids.